These 2 T cell receptor beta chains were all obtained from the same sample, sequenced in a study of T cells after yellow fever vaccination. Each CDR3 protein is one row after TCRdb ran MiXCR on the 5' RACE reads. Among approximately 180,000 distinct CDR3 sequences, 5.5% to 7.5% were seen once, and the ten largest hold roughly 3%. The starting material was CD4+ T cells sorted from PBMCs, obtained on the day of the first yellow fever vaccination. The receptors originated from a man aged 18 to 30 who received the YFV17D yellow fever vaccine.

The table lists this clonotype with a few counts. This rearrangement joins TRBV5-6 to TRBJ2-1; no reliable D call. V shed 0 bases and J shed 13 bases, with 11 bases lying between them. Germline V gene lookup returns CDR1 SGHDT and CDR2 YYEEEE. This CDR3 region has 12 residues. The CDR3 here is CASSLAIVPQFF. CDR3 sequence (DNA): TGTGCCAGCAGCTTGGCAATCGTGCCCCAGTTCTTC.

This clonotype was counted a few times. V and J are TRBV5-5 and TRBJ2-5; a weak D match, TRBD1 (6 bases). V lost 3 bases, J lost 2 bases, and 11 bases lay in between. The CDR3 contains 14 residues. Germline assignment: CDR1 SGHKS and CDR2 YYEKEE (reference sequence). DNA for the CDR3: TGTGCCAGCAGCTCTCGGACAGCGCAAGAGACCCAGTACTTC. This sequence encodes CASSSRTAQETQYF.